This section outlines one T cell receptor (beta chain) sequence together with its context. No antigen is known for it. The data were obtained in a study of graft-versus-host responses after intestinal transplantation. Study overall: All recipients got anti-thymocyte globulin induction, then tacrolimus and steroids for around three years.

Clones were read by immunoSEQ multiplex PCR, and TCRdb kept only the in-frame ones, dropping some. The sample consists of some 100,000 clones, around 92% of them appearing once. CDR1 and CDR2 (germline): SGDLS, YYNGEE. The CDR3 loop spans 17 amino acids. J was trimmed by 5 bases and V by 4 bases; bases with no gene match: 13. This TCR was sampled from a human donor who was the organ donor for an intestinal transplant. The gene calls are TRBV9 and TRBJ2-2, with 8 positions matching TRBD2. The sequenced sample was unstimulated CD8+ T cells sorted from spleen or lymph node cells, obtained before transplant. CDR3 in amino acids: CASSHKRASGYTGELFF. The CDR3 bases are TGTGCCAGCAGCCACAAAAGGGCTAGCGGGTATACCGGGGAGCTGTTTTTT.